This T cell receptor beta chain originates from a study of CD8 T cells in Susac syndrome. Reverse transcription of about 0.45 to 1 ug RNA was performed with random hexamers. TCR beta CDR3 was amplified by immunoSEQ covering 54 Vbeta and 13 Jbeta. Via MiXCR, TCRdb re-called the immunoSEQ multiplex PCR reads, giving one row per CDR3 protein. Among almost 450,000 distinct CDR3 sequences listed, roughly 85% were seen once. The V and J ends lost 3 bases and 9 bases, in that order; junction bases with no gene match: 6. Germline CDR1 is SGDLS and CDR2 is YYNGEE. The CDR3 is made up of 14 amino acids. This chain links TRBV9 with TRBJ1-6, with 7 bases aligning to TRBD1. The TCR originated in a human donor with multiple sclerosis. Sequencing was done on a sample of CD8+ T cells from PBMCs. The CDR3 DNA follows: TGTGCCAGCAGCGCGACAGGGTACGGTTCACCCCTCCACTTT. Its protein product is CASSATGYGSPLHF.